This T cell receptor (beta chain) was captured by sequencing in a study of monozygotic twins with inflammatory bowel disease (dated by TCRdb to about 2019). Describing the broader study: The complete study included around 30 monozygotic twin pairs: 19 IBD-discordant Danish pairs and nine German pairs, of which four were IBD-concordant and five were IBD-discordant. Within discordant pairs, disease-associated traits were sought mainly by comparing IBD patients with their genetically identical healthy co-twins. Each individual had, on average, about 151 000 unique TCRalpha sequences and 181 000 unique TCRbeta sequences available for analysis. Results and caveats for the whole study, not just this receptor: Concordant and discordant twins showed no difference in repertoire similarity, possibly because of limited statistical power. IBD patients had lower TCRbeta repertoire diversity, measured by the inverse Simpson index, than their healthy co-twins. Because patients received different immunosuppressive treatments, the repertoires may have picked up extra background noise and variability between individuals. The analysis was unable to tell different T cell subtypes apart. No single strong signal or clonotype linked to IBD turned up in the results, so the idea that one exists was not supported. IBD patients shared fewer clonotypes with other individuals than healthy twins did, most markedly in patients showing signs of disease activity.

Counted from cysteine to phenylalanine, this CDR3 has 17 amino acids. The DNA is unrecorded. The CDR1 and CDR2 encoded by the germline V gene are MNHEY and SVGAGI. With regard to this clonotype: The clone's antigen remains unknown.

An approximately 2.5 ml peripheral blood sample was drawn into PAXgene tubes per donor and stored at -80°C. Without T cell sorting, total RNA was isolated from whole blood using the PAXgene blood miRNA kit on an automated QIAcube. Peripheral blood from monozygotic twin pairs, either concordant or discordant for inflammatory bowel disease, underwent deep TCRalpha and TCRbeta repertoire profiling that used unique molecular barcoding. Smoking habits were recorded for all twin pairs, with individuals classified as current, former or never smokers. The library came from 5' RACE. For each TCR library, roughly 3,600 ng of total RNA was used. For each sample, cDNA was synthesized in eight separate reactions using SMARTScribe reverse transcriptase. During cDNA synthesis, template switching introduced unique molecular identifiers that contained a 6-nucleotide sample barcode. TCRalpha and TCRbeta cDNA was amplified in two nested PCRs of roughly 16 and 10 cycles, and bead purification was carried out after each PCR. Before amplification, the cDNA was treated with uracil DNA-glycosylase and purified using the QIAquick PCR purification kit. In the second PCR, Illumina TruSeq-compatible adapters and sample-specific barcodes were added. Library quality and concentration were checked on TapeStation and Qubit, and libraries were pooled at about 5 ng each. Sequencing of pooled libraries was carried out on an Illumina HiSeq2500 single-index Rapid Run using 2 x 100 bp reads and custom sequencing primers. The study's processing was this. PCR and sequencing errors were corrected by UMI-based consensus assembly using MiGEC version 1.2.6. MiXCR version 2.1.1 handled V(D)J alignment, clonotype assembly and CDR3 extraction. To normalise gene usage, clonotype sharing and MAIT/NKT TCR abundance, the analysis used the top 1000, 10 000 and 20 000 clonotypes per sample. Diversity was computed as the inverse Simpson index with the vegan R package after downsampling to 27 000 UMIs. Paired Mann-Whitney U tests on discordant twin pairs were used, with Benjamini-Hochberg multiple-testing correction. Based on TCRdb reprocessing of the reads, there is one entry per CDR3 protein sequence, and DNA is missing. These V and J calls originate from TCRdb's pipeline instead of the authors' own analysis. The sample's table lists a count of 350,000 to 500,000 distinct CDR3 sequences. The ten largest clones represent about 2.4% of the sample.

This sequence uses TRBV6-5 and TRBJ1-1; TCRdb gives TRBD1 as the D gene, but with no DNA this cannot be confirmed. The receptor comes from a human donor with ulcerative colitis or Crohn's disease, or a healthy co-twin of an affected twin (not recorded which). Sequencing was carried out using blood. The CDR3 protein is CASSYSKNDRVDTEAFF.